Here is one TCR beta chain with its context. No antigen is known for it. The CDR3 runs to 17 residues. The ends lost 2 bases at V and 4 bases at J; junction bases unmatched: 6. These data originate in a study of post-analysis software for immune sequencing data. As for the study in general: Several disease courses (relapsing-remitting, secondary progressive and progressive-relapsing) of multiple sclerosis were included. Findings and caveats of the study: Included in a set of a handful of TRBV segments more frequent in patients than controls were TRBV5-6, TRBV5-1 and TRBV20-1.

Unique molecular identifiers tagged the TCR beta cDNA libraries. TCRdb called the PCR reads again in MiXCR, with one record for every CDR3 protein. The sample records some 800,000 distinct CDR3 sequences, roughly 46% being singletons. The sequence came from a girl under 18 with multiple sclerosis. The V call is TRBV12-3 or TRBV12-4, the J call TRBJ2-3; 13 bases line up with TRBD2. The sequencing input was blood. The CDR3 spells CASSLPGTSGTADTQYF. CDR3 DNA sequence: TGTGCCAGCAGTTTACCTGGGACTAGCGGGACTGCAGATACGCAGTATTTT.